A single T cell receptor (beta chain) is shown here with its context. This record belongs to a study of beta chain features in type 1 diabetes. Study background: Sorted cells, roughly 98,000,000 in number, were examined across all samples.

As every portion of the isolated RNA was reverse transcribed, the sequencing read expressed TCRB transcripts. The assay was immunoSEQ multiplex PCR, and TCRdb's table has in-frame clones only and misses some. The sample lists around 240,000 clones; roughly two thirds were seen once. The CDR3 sequence is 17 residues long. Trimming removed 7 bases from V and 1 base from J; junction bases left unmatched: 13. CDR1 is GTSNPN, CDR2 SVGIG, per germline (reference sequence). It was one heparinised blood draw, averaging approximately 100 mL, that each donor gave. CD45RO/CCR7/CD25/CD127/CD95/CD27 sorting isolated CD4+ naive, central memory, regulatory and stem cell-like memory cells. Sorting produced populations that all topped 98% purity.

This sequence was found in a man aged 30 to 45 in good health. Sequencing was done on a sample of naive CD4+ T cells from blood. The rearrangement uses TRBV30 and TRBJ2-6; 7 bases agree with TRBD1. CDR3 sequence reads: CAYNRGIAVSGANVLTF. The CDR3 nucleotides read TGTGCCTACAACAGGGGAATAGCCGTATCTGGGGCCAACGTCCTGACTTTC.